The TCR beta chain under discussion was sequenced for a study of blood T cell repertoires in COVID-19 (dated by TCRdb to the early 2020s). About the investigation overall: Samples from collaborators originated in the United States, Italy and Spain and spanned both the acute and convalescent phases of COVID-19. Sample metadata almost always included a de-identified subject ID, COVID-19 status, age in years and sex. Where available, HLA class I and class II types were obtained from metadata supplied by the sample provider rather than from assay-based typing. A freely available public database, intended as a resource for researchers studying the immune response to SARS-CoV-2, is where the repertoires were released. The prospective study material was composed of cDNA or gDNA derived from T cells, B-cell-depleted T cells, or PBMCs. The samples were drawn from the first 160 participants of the ongoing ImmuneRACE study and from under 1,500 subjects provided by 6 global collaborators. Deeply sampled blood TCRbeta repertoires from subjects exposed to, actively infected with, or recovered from COVID-19 were included in the dataset. Beyond this particular receptor, the publication reports: Clinical and demographic metadata were provided uncurated, with the amount varying by source and participant.

Participants in the prospective study were aged roughly 18 to 89 years, lived in about two dozen United States geographic areas, and enrolled through a virtual design. In the prospective study, participants were assigned to cohorts based on the clinical history participants reported in a screening survey and a study questionnaire. Mobile phlebotomists in the prospective study collected whole blood, serum and a nasopharyngeal or oropharyngeal swab from every participant. Participants in the prospective study had the option to provide additional blood draws and questionnaires over a roughly two-month period. Before DNA extraction, blood samples from the prospective study were shipped at room temperature or frozen. TCRbeta CDR3 regions were amplified from genomic DNA by means of the immunoSEQ Assay, a bias-controlled multiplex PCR. The original pipeline was this. Nucleated cell counts per sample were estimated from amplification of reference gene primers within the assay. Sequence reads were collapsed and filtered to measure the absolute abundance of every unique TCRbeta CDR3 rearrangement. Productive Simpson clonality was computed per sample as the square root of Simpson's diversity index over productive rearrangements. TCRdb mirrors the immuneACCESS table, restricted to in-frame sequences. Some clones are absent from its copies; in checked studies, under half trace to an unresolved V gene, and the reason for the others is unknown. Clone size and the V and J calls come from that table; the DNA yielded D and trimming. Present in this sample are around 200,000 clones, roughly nine tenths of which were seen just once. The top ten clonotypes cover 2% to 2.5% of the sample.

As for this clone: No antigen is known for it. Per-base quality was not reported, and no clone a single base away is much larger than it.

Measured from the cysteine to the phenylalanine, the CDR3 is 13 residues long. The kept DNA is CDR3 alone, 39 bases in frame from the first base. CDR1 MDHEN and CDR2 SYDVKM were looked up in the germline V gene. Trimming costs V 5 bases and J 2 bases, and their ends lie 9 bases apart. Sequenced: PBMCs or T cells enriched from blood (not recorded which). The chain is encoded by TRBV28 joined to TRBJ1-1; no D gene is confidently identified. The receptor comes from a woman aged 40 to 55 with acute COVID-19. The DNA sequence is given as TGTGCCAGCAGTCTAGAGGTTAACACTGAAGCTTTCTTT. The translation is CASSLEVNTEAFF.